This entry lists 18 T cell receptor beta chains sequenced from one sample in a study of CD8+CD57+ T cells in acquired aplastic anemia. For CDR3 and TCR beta VDJ profiling, genomic DNA was the template used. From the reads, TCRdb called clonotypes with MiXCR, one entry per CDR3 protein. Among 300,000 or so distinct CDR3 sequences listed, around three fifths were seen once. In patients chosen for sequencing, flow cytometry had shown CD8+CD57+ cell expansion. Sequencing was done on a sample of sorted CD4+, CD8+, or CD8+CD57+ T cells (not recorded which) from PBMCs. The receptors here all came from a human donor with aplastic anemia.

This clonotype was counted ten times or more. The rearrangement joins TRBV7-2 to TRBJ1-2; D gene uncertain. V gave up 7 bases and J gave up 7 bases, with 13 bases separating them. The CDR3 contains 12 residues. Germline V lookup: CDR1 SGHTA, CDR2 FQGNSA. The CDR3 loop reads CASTRTRVGYTF. CDR3 bases: TGTGCCAGCACTCGGACTCGAGTTGGCTACACCTTC.

The chain has TRBV19 and TRBJ2-7, with D possibly being TRBD1 (5 bases). The CDR3 extends over 17 amino acids. Germline CDR1 is LNHDA and CDR2 is SQIVND (reference sequence). The ends were cut back, 4 bases at V and 2 bases at J, with 21 bases in the middle. The DNA of the CDR3 is TGTGCCAGTAGTAGCGGACACGTGGCAGGGATTGCCTACGAGCAGTACTTC. Protein: CASSSGHVAGIAYEQYF.

The V gene is TRBV7-8, the J gene TRBJ2-5, with TRBD1 identical over 12 bases. V was clipped by 5 bases and J by 2 bases; unmatched bases: 12. The CDR3 consists of 18 residues. The germline V gene encodes CDR1 SGHVS and CDR2 FQNEAQ. The CDR3 DNA sequence: TGTGCCAGCAGCCTAGGGACAGGGGGACAGGGGGCACAAGAGACCCAGTACTTC. This codes for CASSLGTGGQGAQETQYF.

The sample holds a few counts of this clonotype. A much larger clone lies a single base off, so this may be a read error. In this CDR3 the conserved last residue, phenylalanine or tryptophan, is missing, so a read error is likely. The rearrangement joins TRBV7-3 to TRBJ2-3; TRBD2 matches at 12 bases. The CDR3 runs 19 residues. CDR1 is SGHTA and CDR2 is FQGTGA in the germline V gene. The J segment lost 3 bases and the V segment lost 1 base, leaving 11 bases of the junction unmatched. In DNA form, the CDR3 reads TGTGCCAGCAGCTTAATGCCTAGCGGGGGGGGTGTGTTTACAGATACGCAGTATTCT. Translating gives CASSLMPSGGGVFTDTQYS.

In the case of this clonotype: A read error is possible here, since a much larger clone lies one base away. The chain employs TRBV5-1 and TRBJ1-6; D is perhaps TRBD1 (5 bases). The CDR3 runs 16 residues. Germline-derived CDR1 and CDR2 are SGHRS and YFSETQ. V lost 0 bases and J 9 bases, leaving 16 bases between the germline ends. The CDR3 spells CASSLGLTEAGSPLHF. The CDR3 coding sequence is TGCGCCAGCAGCTTGGGCTTGACAGAGGCCGGTTCACCCCTCCACTTT.

The chain employs TRBV7-9 and TRBJ2-7, with 9 bases identical to TRBD1. The CDR3 has 16 residues. J lost 2 bases, V lost 4 bases, and 9 bases had no gene match. CDR1 is SEHNR and CDR2 is FQNEAQ in the germline V gene (reference sequence). CDR3 amino acids: CASSYQGQGATYEQYF. CDR3 nucleotide sequence: TGTGCCAGCAGCTACCAGGGACAGGGTGCGACCTACGAGCAGTACTTC.

Ten or more counts support this clonotype. The chain uses TRBV10-1 and TRBJ2-1; tentative D call: TRBD1 (5 bases). V was clipped by 2 bases and J by 9 bases, with 14 bases between them. CDR1 and CDR2 (germline): WNHNN, SYGVQD (reference sequence). CDR3 length equals 14 residues. DNA of the CDR3: TGCGCCAGCAGTGAGGCCTCAGGGTTAGGTGAGCAGTTCTTC. It encodes CASSEASGLGEQFF.

Ten or more counts support this clonotype. The chain recombines TRBV9 with TRBJ2-1; 10 bases line up with TRBD2. Germline V gene data show CDR1 as SGDLS and CDR2 as YYNGEE. J lost 3 bases, V lost 6 bases, and 6 bases had no gene match. CDR3 length equals 15 residues. DNA of the CDR3: TGTGCCAGCACCGCCCTAGCGGGAGTCTACAATGAGCAGTTCTTC. Translating gives CASTALAGVYNEQFF. Supplemented by reference TRBV9 and TRBJ2-1, the full variable domain reads DSGVTQTPKHLITATGQRVTLRCSPRSGDLSVYWYQQSLDQGLQFLIQYYNGEERAKGNILERFSAQQFPDLHSELNLSSLELGDSALYFCASTALAGVYNEQFFGPGTRLTVL.

The chain has TRBV20-1 and TRBJ1-2; the match to TRBD1 covers 7 bases. The trim removed 5 bases at V and 0 bases at J, leaving 3 bases unmatched. This CDR3 region has 13 residues. CDR1 is DFQATT, CDR2 SNEGSKA, per germline (reference sequence). CDR3 coding DNA: TGCAGTGCTGGTGGGACAGCTAACTATGGCTACACCTTC. It encodes CSAGGTANYGYTF.

The genes are TRBV19 and TRBJ1-6; perhaps TRBD1 as D (6 bases). V lost 5 bases to trimming and J lost 9 bases, with 8 bases between them. Germline-derived CDR1 and CDR2 are LNHDA and SQIVND (reference sequence). This CDR3 spans 12 amino acids. The DNA of the CDR3 is TGTGCCAGTAGTCCAGGGGTTTCACCCCTCCACTTT. Protein sequence: CASSPGVSPLHF.

The genes are TRBV7-2 and TRBJ2-7, with D perhaps matching TRBD1 or TRBD2 (5 bases each). The CDR3 has 16 residues. V lost 4 bases and J 3 bases, leaving 19 bases between the germline ends. Germline CDR1 SGHTA, CDR2 FQGNSA. CDR3 DNA sequence: TGTGCCAGCAGCTCCCGGGACGGATTCCTTTACTACGAGCAGTACTTC. This encodes CASSSRDGFLYYEQYF.

The rearrangement uses TRBV20-1 and TRBJ2-1; D gene unclear. V was cut by 3 bases and J by 8 bases, with 23 bases left in between. The CDR3 contains 16 residues. The germline CDR1 and CDR2 sequences are DFQATT and SNEGSKA (reference sequence). The CDR3 spells CSASPGEVIRLDEQFF. The CDR3 nucleotides read TGCAGTGCTAGCCCCGGAGAAGTTATTAGACTTGATGAGCAGTTCTTC.

The chain links TRBV24-1 to TRBJ2-1, with TRBD1 matching over 9 bases. CDR1 and CDR2 (germline): KGHDR, SFDVKD. The CDR3 loop spans 15 amino acids. With V trimmed by 6 bases and J by 4 bases, 6 bases remained unmatched. CDR3 in amino acids: CATSSTGGKYNEQFF. CDR3 coding DNA: TGTGCCACCAGTAGTACAGGGGGCAAATACAATGAGCAGTTCTTC.

In the case of this clonotype: A read error may account for a junction end that differs from germline. The CDR3 sequence: CASSLRRLAGGPHYEQYF. CDR3 nucleotide sequence: TGTGCCAGCAGTTTGCGAAGACTAGCGGGAGGCCCCCACTACGAGCAGTACTTC. J is TRBJ2-7 and V is TRBV10-3; 13 bases map to TRBD2. The CDR3 loop spans 18 amino acids. The germline V gene encodes CDR1 ENHRY and CDR2 SYGVKD.

The sample holds a few counts of this clonotype. This chain joins TRBV7-9 and TRBJ2-7; 8 bases are a match to TRBD1. The length of the CDR3 is 14 residues. Unmatched junction bases numbered 4, after V lost 2 bases and J lost 4 bases. The germline V gene has CDR1 SEHNR and CDR2 FQNEAQ (reference sequence). The CDR3 here is CASSLPGTGYEQYF. In DNA, the CDR3 is TGTGCCAGCAGCTTACCCGGGACAGGATACGAGCAGTACTTC.

This clonotype was detected many times. The chain has TRBV12-3 or TRBV12-4 and TRBJ1-3, with D perhaps TRBD1 (5 bases). V shed 5 bases and J shed 0 bases, with 14 bases lying between them. The CDR3 contains 16 residues. CDR3 sequence: CASSRGVAISGNTIYF. Here the CDR3 DNA reads TGTGCCAGCAGTCGAGGGGTCGCCATCTCTGGAAACACCATATATTTT.

The chain couples TRBV14 to TRBJ2-2; 7 bases fit TRBD2. V dropped 7 bases and J dropped 4; count of bases not matched to a gene: 6. Germline V CDR1 and CDR2: SGHDN, FVKESK. This CDR3 is built from 14 residues. The CDR3, as DNA: TGTGCCAGCACACGGGAGGACTTCACCGGGGAGCTGTTTTTT. Encoded protein: CASTREDFTGELFF.

This clonotype was seen more than once but under ten times. V gene TRBV7-3 combines with J gene TRBJ1-1, with 7 bases that match TRBD1. CDR1 is SGHTA and CDR2 is FQGTGA in the germline V gene. V shed 5 bases and J 4 bases; nucleotides not matched to a gene: 13. This CDR3 comprises 16 residues. As DNA, the CDR3 is TGTGCCAGCAGCCAGGGGGGTAGTCGCCGCGGCACTGAAGCTTTCTTT. Amino acid sequence: CASSQGGSRRGTEAFF.